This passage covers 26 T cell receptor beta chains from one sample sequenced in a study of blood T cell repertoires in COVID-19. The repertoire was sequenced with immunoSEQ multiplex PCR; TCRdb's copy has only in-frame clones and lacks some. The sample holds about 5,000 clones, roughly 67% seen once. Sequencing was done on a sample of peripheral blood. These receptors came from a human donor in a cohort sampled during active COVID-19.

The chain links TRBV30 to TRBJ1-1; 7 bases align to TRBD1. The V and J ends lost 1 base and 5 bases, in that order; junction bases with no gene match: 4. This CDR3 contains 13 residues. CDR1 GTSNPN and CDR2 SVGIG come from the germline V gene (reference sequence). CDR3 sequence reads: CAWSAQGKTEAFF. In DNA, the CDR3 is TGTGCCTGGAGTGCACAGGGGAAGACTGAAGCTTTCTTT.

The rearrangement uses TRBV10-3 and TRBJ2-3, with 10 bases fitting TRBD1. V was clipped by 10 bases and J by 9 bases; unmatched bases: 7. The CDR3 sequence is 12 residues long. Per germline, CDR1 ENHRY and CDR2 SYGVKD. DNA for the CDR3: TGTGCCAAACCTAGACAGGGGGCGACGCAGTATTTT. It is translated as CAKPRQGATQYF.

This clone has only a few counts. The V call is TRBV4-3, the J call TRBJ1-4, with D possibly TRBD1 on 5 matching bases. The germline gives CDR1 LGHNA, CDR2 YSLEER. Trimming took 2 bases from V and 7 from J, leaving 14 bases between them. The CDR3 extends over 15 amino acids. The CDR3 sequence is CASSQLRIRGEKLFF. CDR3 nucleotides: TGCGCCAGCAGCCAATTGCGCATAAGGGGTGAAAAACTGTTTTTT.

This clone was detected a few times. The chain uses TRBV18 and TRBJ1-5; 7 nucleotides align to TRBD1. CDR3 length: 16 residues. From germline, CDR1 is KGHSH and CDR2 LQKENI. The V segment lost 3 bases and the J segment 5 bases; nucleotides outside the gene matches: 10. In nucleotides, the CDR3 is TGTGCCAGCTCACCGGAGACAGGGTCAGTTCATCAGCCCCAGCATTTT. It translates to CASSPETGSVHQPQHF. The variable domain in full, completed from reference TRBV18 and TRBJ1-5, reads NAGVMQNPRHLVRRRGQEARLRCSPMKGHSHVYWYRQLPEEGLKFMVYLQKENIIDESGMPKERFSAEFPKEGPSILRIQQVVRGDSAAYFCASSPETGSVHQPQHFGDGTRLSIL.

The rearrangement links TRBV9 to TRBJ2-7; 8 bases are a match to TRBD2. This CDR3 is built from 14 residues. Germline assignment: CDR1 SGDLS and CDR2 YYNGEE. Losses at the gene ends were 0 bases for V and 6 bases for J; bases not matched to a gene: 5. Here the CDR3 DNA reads TGTGCCAGCAGCGTAGACGGGGGGGCCCTCGAGCAGTACTTC. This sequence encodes CASSVDGGALEQYF.

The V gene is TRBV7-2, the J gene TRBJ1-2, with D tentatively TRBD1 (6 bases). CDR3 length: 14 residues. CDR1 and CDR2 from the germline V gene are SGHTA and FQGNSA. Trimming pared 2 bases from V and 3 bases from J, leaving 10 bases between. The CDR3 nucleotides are TGTGCCAGCAGCTTAATGACAGGCGACTATGGCTACACCTTC. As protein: CASSLMTGDYGYTF.

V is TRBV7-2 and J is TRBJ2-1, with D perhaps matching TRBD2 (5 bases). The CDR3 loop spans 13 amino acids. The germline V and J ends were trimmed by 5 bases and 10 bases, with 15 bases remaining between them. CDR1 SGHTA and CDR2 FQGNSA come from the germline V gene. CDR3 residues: CASSPPGRGEQFF. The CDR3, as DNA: TGTGCCAGCAGCCCTCCGGGCCGAGGGGAGCAGTTCTTC.

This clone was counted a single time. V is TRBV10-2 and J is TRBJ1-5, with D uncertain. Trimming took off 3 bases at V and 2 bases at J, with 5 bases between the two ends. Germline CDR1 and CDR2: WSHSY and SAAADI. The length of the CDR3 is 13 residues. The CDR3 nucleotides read TGCGCCAGCAGTGACCCGGGCAATCAGCCCCAGCATTTT. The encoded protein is CASSDPGNQPQHF.

CDR3 amino acids: CASSLRHGNTDTQYF. CDR3 in DNA: TGCGCCAGCAGCCTAAGACACGGGAACACAGATACGCAGTATTTT. The rearrangement links TRBV4-3 to TRBJ2-3; D is perhaps TRBD2 (5 bases). The CDR3 extends over 15 amino acids. Germline V lookup: CDR1 LGHNA, CDR2 YSLEER. Deletions cut 4 bases from V and 2 bases from J, with 13 bases between.

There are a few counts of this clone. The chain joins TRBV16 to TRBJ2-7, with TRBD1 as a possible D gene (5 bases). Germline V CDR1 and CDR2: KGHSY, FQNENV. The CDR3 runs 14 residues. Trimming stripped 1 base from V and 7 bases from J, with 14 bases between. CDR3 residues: CASSQWQGATEQYF. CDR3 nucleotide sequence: TGTGCCAGCAGCCAATGGCAGGGCGCTACGGAGCAGTACTTC.

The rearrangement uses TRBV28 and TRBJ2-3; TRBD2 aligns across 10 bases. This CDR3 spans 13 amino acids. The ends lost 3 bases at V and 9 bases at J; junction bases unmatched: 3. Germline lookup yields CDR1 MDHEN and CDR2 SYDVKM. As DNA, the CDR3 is TGTGCCAGCAGTTTTCAACTAGCGGGGACGCAGTATTTT. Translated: CASSFQLAGTQYF.

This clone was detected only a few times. CDR3 loop: CASSQTVGSRVGTGELFF. For the CDR3, the DNA is TGCGCCAGCAGCCAAACAGTAGGATCGCGGGTTGGCACCGGGGAGCTGTTTTTT. The chain couples TRBV4-3 to TRBJ2-2; a weak D match, TRBD2 (5 bases). Germline assignment: CDR1 LGHNA and CDR2 YSLEER. This CDR3 spans 18 amino acids. The V gene lost 2 bases and the J gene lost 4 bases, with 20 bases spanning the gap.

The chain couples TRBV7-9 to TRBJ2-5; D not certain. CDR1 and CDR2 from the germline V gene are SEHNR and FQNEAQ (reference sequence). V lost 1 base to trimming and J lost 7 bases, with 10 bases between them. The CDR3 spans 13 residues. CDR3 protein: CASSLGGYGTQYF. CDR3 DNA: TGTGCCAGCAGCTTAGGTGGTTACGGGACCCAGTACTTC.

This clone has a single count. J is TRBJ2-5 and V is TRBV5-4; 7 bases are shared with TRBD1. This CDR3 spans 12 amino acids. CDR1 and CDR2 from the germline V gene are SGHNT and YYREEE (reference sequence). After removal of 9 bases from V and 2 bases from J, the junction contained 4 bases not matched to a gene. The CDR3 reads CATGDRQETQYF. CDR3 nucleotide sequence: TGTGCCACCGGGGACAGACAAGAGACCCAGTACTTC.

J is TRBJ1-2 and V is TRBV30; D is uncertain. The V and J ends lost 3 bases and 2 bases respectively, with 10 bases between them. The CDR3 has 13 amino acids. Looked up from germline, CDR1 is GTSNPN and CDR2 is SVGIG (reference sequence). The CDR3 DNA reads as TGTGCCTGGAGCCTCGGTATAAACTATGGCTACACCTTC. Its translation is CAWSLGINYGYTF.

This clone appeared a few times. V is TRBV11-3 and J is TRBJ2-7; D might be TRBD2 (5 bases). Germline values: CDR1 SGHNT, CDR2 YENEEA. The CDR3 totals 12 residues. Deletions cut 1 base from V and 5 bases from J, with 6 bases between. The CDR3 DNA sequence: TGTGCCAGCAGCTTAGGGGAGAACGAGCAGTACTTC. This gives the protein CASSLGENEQYF.

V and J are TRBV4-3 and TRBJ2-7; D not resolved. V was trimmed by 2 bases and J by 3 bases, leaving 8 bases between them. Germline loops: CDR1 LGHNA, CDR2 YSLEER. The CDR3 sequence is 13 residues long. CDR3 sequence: CASSQFFLYEQYF. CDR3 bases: TGCGCCAGCAGCCAATTTTTCCTCTACGAGCAGTACTTC.

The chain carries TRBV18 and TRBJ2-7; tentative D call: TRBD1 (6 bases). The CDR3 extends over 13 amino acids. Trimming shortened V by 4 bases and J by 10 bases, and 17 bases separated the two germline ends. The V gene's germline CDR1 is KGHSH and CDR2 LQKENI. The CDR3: CASSLSETGSQYF. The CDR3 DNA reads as TGTGCCAGCTCACTGTCTGAGACAGGAAGTCAGTACTTC.

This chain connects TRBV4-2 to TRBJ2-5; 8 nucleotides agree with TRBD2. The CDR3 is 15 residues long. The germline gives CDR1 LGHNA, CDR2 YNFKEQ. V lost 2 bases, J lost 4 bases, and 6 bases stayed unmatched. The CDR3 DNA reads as TGTGCCAGCAGCCAATCGCTCGGGGGGGGAGAGACCCAGTACTTC. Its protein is CASSQSLGGGETQYF.

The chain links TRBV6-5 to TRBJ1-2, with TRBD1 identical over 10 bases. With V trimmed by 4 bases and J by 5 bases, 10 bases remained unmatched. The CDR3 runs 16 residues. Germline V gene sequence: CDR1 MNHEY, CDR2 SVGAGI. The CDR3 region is CASSLTTGQGKYGYTF. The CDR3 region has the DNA TGTGCCAGCAGTTTAACGACGGGACAGGGGAAGTATGGCTACACCTTC.

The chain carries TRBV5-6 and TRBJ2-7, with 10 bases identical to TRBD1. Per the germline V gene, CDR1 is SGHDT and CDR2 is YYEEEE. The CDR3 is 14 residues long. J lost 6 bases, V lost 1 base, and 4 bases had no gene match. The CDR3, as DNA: TGTGCCAGCAGCTTGAGACAGGGGGCCTTCGAGCAGTACTTC. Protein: CASSLRQGAFEQYF. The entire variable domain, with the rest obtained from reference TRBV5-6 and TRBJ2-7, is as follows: DAGVTQSPTHLIKTRGQQVTLRCSPKSGHDTVSWYQQALGQGPQFIFQYYEEEERQRGNFPDRFSGHQFPNYSSELNVNALLLGDSALYLCASSLRQGAFEQYFGPGTRLTVT.

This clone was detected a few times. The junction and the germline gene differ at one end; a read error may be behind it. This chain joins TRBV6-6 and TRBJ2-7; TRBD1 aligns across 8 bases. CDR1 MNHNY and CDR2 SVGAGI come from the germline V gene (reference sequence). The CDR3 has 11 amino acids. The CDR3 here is CASSSDRDFDF. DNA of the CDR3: TGTGCCAGCAGTTCGGACAGGGATTTCGACTTC.

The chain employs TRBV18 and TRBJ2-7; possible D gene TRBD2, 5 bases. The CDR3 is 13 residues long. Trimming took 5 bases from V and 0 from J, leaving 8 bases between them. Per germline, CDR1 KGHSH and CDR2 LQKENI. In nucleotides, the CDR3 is TGTGCCAGCTCAAACGACTACTCCTACGAGCAGTACTTC. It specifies CASSNDYSYEQYF.

The CDR3 DNA is TGTGCCAGCAGCTTCAGGCTAGCGGGGGGGTGGGAGCAGTACTTC. Residues: CASSFRLAGGWEQYF. V gene TRBV7-2 combines with J gene TRBJ2-7; 12 bases map to TRBD2. V lost 3 bases and J lost 7; bases outside the gene matches: 7. CDR3 length: 15 residues. CDR1 is SGHTA, CDR2 FQGNSA, per germline.

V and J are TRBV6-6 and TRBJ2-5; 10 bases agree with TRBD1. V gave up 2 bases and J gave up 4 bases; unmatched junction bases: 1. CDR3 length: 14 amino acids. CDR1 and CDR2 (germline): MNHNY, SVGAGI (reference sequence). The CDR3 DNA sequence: TGTGCCAGCAGTTACGACAGGGGGCGAGAGACCCAGTACTTC. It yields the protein CASSYDRGRETQYF.

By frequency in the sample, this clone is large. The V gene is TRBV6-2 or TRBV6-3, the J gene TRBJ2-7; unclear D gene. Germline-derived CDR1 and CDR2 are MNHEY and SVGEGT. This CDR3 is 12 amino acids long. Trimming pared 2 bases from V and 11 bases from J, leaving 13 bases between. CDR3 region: CASSYPDPEKYF. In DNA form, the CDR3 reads TGTGCCAGCAGTTACCCCGACCCGGAGAAGTACTTC.